Here is one T cell receptor (beta chain) with its context. Its antigen remains unknown. As to treatment: oral pan-JAK inhibitor, 5-10 mg twice daily. The data were taken from a study of CD8+ T cells in alopecia areata. Once RNA had been extracted, it was reverse transcribed into cDNA to act as the sequencing template. The table came from immunoSEQ multiplex PCR; TCRdb's copy has only in-frame clones and leaves some out. The sample includes about 160,000 clones, roughly two thirds of them seen just once. General study results and limits: Significant decreases in scalp clonality and expanded CD8+ clones followed tofacitinib treatment.

CDR1 and CDR2 from the germline V gene are LNHDA and SQIVND (reference sequence). The length of the CDR3 is 12 residues. V was shortened by 8 bases and J by 4 bases, with 11 bases between the two germline ends. The specimen was CD4+ T cells sorted from blood, collected at week 4, from a patient treated with tofacitinib. The chain recombines TRBV19 with TRBJ2-5; D unresolved. This receptor was identified in a human donor with alopecia areata. CDR3 residues: CASGRGRETQYF. DNA of the CDR3: TGTGCCAGTGGAAGAGGCCGAGAGACCCAGTACTTC. The variable domain in full, completed from reference TRBV19 and TRBJ2-5, reads DGGITQSPKYLFRKEGQNVTLSCEQNLNHDAMYWYRQDPGQGLRLIYYSQIVNDFQKGDIAEGYSVSREKKESFPLTVTSAQKNPTAFYLCASGRGRETQYFGPGTRLLVL.